This T cell receptor beta chain was identified in a study of T cells in Graves' hyperthyroidism and ophthalmopathy. The study defined stable Graves' hyperthyroidism as no ophthalmopathy progression within 18 months. Among the patients, aged 18 to 65, hyperthyroidism was newly diagnosed and had lasted under 2 months. Any patient presenting with uncontrolled infection, other autoimmune disease, pregnancy or lactation was left out. General observations from the study: The model's output predicted ophthalmopathy at a median of roughly 6 months prior to onset.

TCR beta CDR3 regions were amplified from RNA transcripts. Initially, a first-round RT-PCR of the TCR CDR3 employed the HTBI primer set. Via MiXCR, TCRdb re-called the multiplex PCR reads, giving one row per CDR3 protein. The sample has some 600,000 distinct CDR3 sequences; just over 45% are singletons. This clonotype was counted at least ten times. Antigen unknown. Sequenced sample: peripheral blood or thyroid tissue (not recorded which). The source of this sequence is a woman aged 18-30 years with Graves' hyperthyroidism.

The CDR3 reads CSVSGTSVNTGELFF. Written as DNA, the CDR3 is TGCAGCGTTTCCGGGACTAGCGTTAACACCGGGGAGCTGTTTTTT. The chain joins TRBV29-1 to TRBJ2-2; 10 bases line up with TRBD2. Germline V gene data show CDR1 as SQVTM and CDR2 as ANQGSEA. V shed 5 bases, J shed 2 bases, and the junction held 5 bases outside the gene matches. This CDR3 region has 15 residues.